This T cell receptor (beta chain) came from a study of a mutant IDH1 vaccine in newly diagnosed glioma. Study-level information: Following radiotherapy alone, or alongside temozolomide cycles, vaccination was started after an interval of 4-6 weeks. Radiotherapy, temozolomide, or both had been given previously, and both were given to most.

In the case of this clone: Its specificity is not known.

Sequenced by immunoSEQ multiplex PCR; TCRdb stores in-frame clones only, minus some. The sample shows 50,000 to 70,000 clones, approximately 78% of them seen only once. Time point denoted: week 23, last vaccination. Each dose delivered 300 ug of mutant IDH1 20-mer peptide subcutaneously with imiquimod. J lost 5 bases, V lost 4 bases, and 4 bases had no gene match. The CDR3 totals 15 residues. Looked up from germline, CDR1 is SNHLY and CDR2 is FYNNEI. The source is a woman between 40 and 55 years old with glioma. Some clones in this sample may be carry-over from other donors' samples. The chain combines TRBV2 with TRBJ1-6; 8 bases are shared with TRBD1. The material was PBMCs, obtained from a glioma patient whose treatment included an IDH1 peptide vaccine. The CDR3 bases are TGTGCCAGCAGTGGACAGGGGCAAAATAATTCACCCCTCCACTTT. It translates to CASSGQGQNNSPLHF.